The clone carrying this T cell receptor (beta chain) appeared once. Its specificity is unknown. Germline CDR1 is LGHNA and CDR2 is YSLEER. The ends were cut back, 4 bases at V and 8 bases at J, with 11 bases in the middle. There are 13 residues in the CDR3. These data originate in a study of cytomegalovirus exposure and HLA in healthy donors. Unrecorded immune exposures were likely, despite nominal health at sampling. Study-level findings and limits: In an earlier analysis, most TCR beta V segments were productive about 90% or about 30% of the time. HLA-A and HLA-B allele assignments for most subjects were reportedly predicted accurately using TCR beta sequences. In a later analysis, CMV-associated beta chains were mostly HLA-associated, it appeared.

The PCR contained 60 Vbeta and 13 Jbeta primers. Only in-frame clones appear in the TCRdb table, and some are missing; sequencing was by immunoSEQ multiplex PCR. This table holds about 190,000 clones, over 75% found once. The V call is TRBV4-3, the J call TRBJ2-2; TRBD1 might be the D (5 bases). Material for sequencing was PBMCs. This sequence was found in a man in his forties or fifties in good health and CMV-seropositive. CDR3 in amino acids: CASSLLRGGELFF. The CDR3 DNA follows: TGCGCCAGCAGCCTCTTAAGGGGTGGGGAGCTGTTTTTT.